One sample yielded the 27 T cell receptor beta chains listed below, sequenced in a study of metastatic and nonmetastatic thyroid tumors. TCRdb re-clonotyped the PCR reads via MiXCR. Here the sample spans 15,000 to 20,000 clones, roughly 29% being singletons. Thyroid surgery was preceded by no treatment in any patient. The sample consisted of blood. The receptors were sampled from a female donor with papillary thyroid cancer or a benign thyroid nodule (not recorded which). Some clones in this sample may be carry-over from other donors' samples.

There are many counts of this clone. This sequence joins TRBV4-1 and TRBJ2-2; a weak D match, TRBD2 (6 bases). This CDR3 is built from 19 residues. Germline values: CDR1 MGHRA, CDR2 YSYEKL. V was pared by 0 bases and J by 5 bases, with 22 bases between. CDR3 sequence (DNA): TGCGCCAGCAGCCAAGATATTTCGGTCATGGGGGGTTGGACCGGGGAGCTGTTTTTT. Translated, it gives CASSQDISVMGGWTGELFF.

The V gene is TRBV20-1, the J gene TRBJ2-7, with TRBD2 identical over 13 bases. Germline-derived CDR1 and CDR2 are DFQATT and SNEGSKA (reference sequence). This CDR3 has 16 residues. Trimming at V came to 6 bases and at J to 1 base, leaving 9 bases not matched to a gene. The CDR3 here is CSASGLAGFGSYEQYF. As DNA, the CDR3 is TGCAGTGCCTCGGGACTAGCGGGATTCGGGTCCTACGAGCAGTACTTC.

The chain recombines TRBV7-9 with TRBJ1-1; TRBD1 might be the D (5 bases). V dropped 2 bases and J dropped 4 bases, with 11 bases sitting between them. From germline, CDR1 is SEHNR and CDR2 FQNEAQ (reference sequence). This CDR3 region has 14 residues. Here the CDR3 reads CASSLTREITEAFF. In DNA, the CDR3 is TGTGCCAGCAGCTTAACCAGGGAGATCACTGAAGCTTTCTTT.

This clone has ten or more counts. The chain recombines TRBV10-2 with TRBJ2-2, with TRBD1 as a possible D gene (5 bases). Trimming removed 4 bases from V and 4 bases from J, with 10 bases in between. CDR1 and CDR2 (germline): WSHSY, SAAADI. The CDR3 covers 14 residues. The CDR3 region is CASSAQDLTGELFF. For the CDR3, the DNA is TGCGCCAGCAGTGCACAGGACCTCACCGGGGAGCTGTTTTTT.

Written as DNA, the CDR3 is TGCGCCAGCAGCCAAGACCTCTACTACGAGCAGTACTTC. Amino acids: CASSQDLYYEQYF. The V and J genes are TRBV4-1 and TRBJ2-7; D call uncertain. The CDR3 extends over 13 amino acids. Germline V gene sequence: CDR1 MGHRA, CDR2 YSYEKL. The germline V and J ends were trimmed by 0 bases and 3 bases, with 6 bases remaining between them.

The rearrangement joins TRBV20-1 to TRBJ2-1, with 7 bases that match TRBD2. CDR3 length: 14 residues. Germline CDR1 and CDR2: DFQATT and SNEGSKA (reference sequence). V lost 0 bases to trimming and J lost 4 bases; unmatched junction nucleotides: 3. The CDR3, as DNA: TGCAGTGCTAGAGATGGAGCGGGGTACAATGAGCAGTTCTTC. It translates to CSARDGAGYNEQFF.

This clone was detected many times. The rearrangement links TRBV5-1 to TRBJ2-5, with 8 bases matching TRBD1. J lost 5 bases, V lost 4 bases, and 13 bases had no gene match. CDR1 and CDR2 from the germline V gene are SGHRS and YFSETQ. This CDR3 comprises 16 residues. CDR3 protein: CASSGSQGAQWETQYF. DNA of the CDR3: TGCGCCAGCAGCGGGTCCCAGGGGGCGCAGTGGGAGACCCAGTACTTC.

This clone has ten or more counts. This sequence may be a read error, since a much larger clone differs from it by one base. The chain recombines TRBV6-1 with TRBJ2-5, with no clear D. Germline V lookup: CDR1 MNHNS, CDR2 SASEGT. Trimming took off 3 bases at V and 2 bases at J, with 10 bases between the two ends. The CDR3 sequence is 14 residues long. DNA of the CDR3: TGTGCCAGCAGTGACAGGAGACCACAAGAGACCCAGTACTTC. Translation: CASSDRRPQETQYF.

The chain carries TRBV19 and TRBJ2-7; 7 bases line up with TRBD2. The CDR3 extends over 12 amino acids. Germline V gene data show CDR1 as LNHDA and CDR2 as SQIVND (reference sequence). The V gene end was trimmed by 8 bases and the J gene end by 6 bases; junction bases not matched to a gene: 7. CDR3 sequence (DNA): TGTGCCAGTGGTCAGCGGGAAGGCGAGCAGTACTTC. It specifies CASGQREGEQYF.

This clone was seen at least ten times. V and J are TRBV5-4 and TRBJ1-1; 8 positions agree with TRBD1. The length of the CDR3 is 14 residues. Germline-derived CDR1 and CDR2 are SGHNT and YYREEE (reference sequence). The junction had 6 bases not matched to a gene; V was cut back by 4 bases and J by 4 bases. CDR3 amino acids: CASSTGQGSTEAFF. CDR3 sequence (DNA): TGTGCCAGCAGCACCGGACAGGGAAGCACTGAAGCTTTCTTT.

On this clone itself: A junction boundary mismatches the germline segment, possibly from a read error. This chain joins TRBV11-2 and TRBJ2-3, with 14 positions matching TRBD2. Per the germline V gene, CDR1 is SGHAT and CDR2 is FQNNGV. The CDR3 loop spans 17 amino acids. The CDR3 bases are TGTTCCAGCAGCTCCCCCGGGACTAGCGGGGGTACAGATATGCAGTATTTT. It encodes CSSSSPGTSGGTDMQYF.

This chain joins TRBV2 and TRBJ2-1; 9 bases agree with TRBD1. The ends lost 5 bases at V and 4 bases at J; junction bases unmatched: 9. The germline CDR1 and CDR2 sequences are SNHLY and FYNNEI. There are 16 residues in the CDR3. The CDR3 region is CASSSTGGGSYNEQFF. DNA for the CDR3: TGTGCCAGCAGTAGTACAGGGGGCGGGTCATACAATGAGCAGTTCTTC.

J is TRBJ2-7 and V is TRBV6-1, with TRBD1 matching over 7 bases. V shed 10 bases and J 0 bases; nucleotides not matched to a gene: 6. Germline values: CDR1 MNHNS, CDR2 SASEGT. The CDR3 contains 13 residues. The CDR3 spells CATQDRNSYEQYF. The DNA for the CDR3 is TGTGCCACGCAGGACAGGAACTCCTACGAGCAGTACTTC.

This clone is medium-sized in the sample. The genes are TRBV18 and TRBJ2-7, with D unresolved. Deletions cut 6 bases from V and 3 bases from J, with 9 bases between. The CDR3 extends over 12 amino acids. The germline V gene encodes CDR1 KGHSH and CDR2 LQKENI. The CDR3 is CASSPDGYEQYF. The DNA for the CDR3 is TGTGCCAGCTCGCCCGACGGCTACGAGCAGTACTTC.

This clone is judged medium-sized. This sequence joins TRBV10-3 and TRBJ2-5; 12 positions match TRBD2. The germline CDR1 and CDR2 sequences are ENHRY and SYGVKD. This CDR3 has 16 residues. The J segment lost 4 bases and the V segment lost 3 bases, leaving 6 bases of the junction unmatched. Here the CDR3 reads CAISESASGGGETQYF. The CDR3 region has the DNA TGTGCCATCAGTGAATCCGCTAGCGGGGGGGGAGAGACCCAGTACTTC.

The rearrangement uses TRBV6-4 and TRBJ2-3; 10 positions match TRBD1. Per the germline V gene, CDR1 is MRHNA and CDR2 is SNTAGT. The J segment lost 1 base and the V segment lost 2 bases, leaving 0 bases of the junction unmatched. The CDR3 totals 15 residues. CDR3 amino acids: CASSDGTGGTDTQYF. The DNA of the CDR3 is TGTGCCAGCAGTGACGGGACAGGGGGCACAGATACGCAGTATTTT.

The sample holds many counts of this clone. The chain carries TRBV28 and TRBJ2-2, with D unresolved. This CDR3 is built from 13 residues. V was trimmed by 3 bases and J by 7 bases, leaving 9 bases between them. Germline V gene lookup returns CDR1 MDHEN and CDR2 SYDVKM. The DNA for the CDR3 is TGTGCCAGCAGTTTCCCCCCTGGCGGGGAGCTGTTTTTT. It encodes CASSFPPGGELFF.

This clone is classed as medium-sized. The genes are TRBV6-2 or TRBV6-3 and TRBJ2-2; D not certain. Germline V gene lookup returns CDR1 MNHEY and CDR2 SVGEGT. Trimming took 2 bases from V and 3 from J, leaving 4 bases between them. The CDR3 sequence is 13 residues long. The CDR3: CASSYRDTGELFF. The CDR3 DNA reads TGTGCCAGCAGTTACAGGGACACCGGGGAGCTGTTTTTT.

V and J are TRBV3-1 and TRBJ2-3, with a possible D match to TRBD1 (5 bases). V shed 4 bases and J shed 6 bases, with 5 bases lying between them. The germline CDR1 and CDR2 sequences are LGHDT and YNNKEL (reference sequence). The CDR3 has 11 residues. The CDR3 sequence is CASSRGDTQYF. CDR3 in DNA: TGTGCCAGCAGCCGGGGCGATACGCAGTATTTT.

Note on this clone: One junction end does not reproduce the germline sequence, and a read error may be involved. The J gene is TRBJ1-6, the V gene TRBV7-2; 7 positions match TRBD1. From germline, CDR1 is SGHTA and CDR2 FQGNSA. CDR3 length: 19 residues. The CDR3 spells CASSPRQGAPQPWGSPLHF. The CDR3 nucleotides read TGTGCCAGCAGCCCCAGACAGGGCGCTCCACAACCTTGGGGTTCCCCCCTGCACTTT. Full variable domain (remainder filled in from reference TRBV7-2 and TRBJ1-6): GAGVSQSPSNKVTEKGKDVELRCDPISGHTALYWYRQSLGQGLEFLIYFQGNSAPDKSGLPSDRFSAERTGGSVSTLTIQRTQQEDSAVYLCASSPRQGAPQPWGSPLHFGNGTRLTVT.

This clone is classed as medium-sized. The rearrangement joins TRBV5-1 to TRBJ2-2; D possibly corresponds to TRBD2 (6 bases). Trimming pared 6 bases from V and 4 bases from J, leaving 19 bases between. The CDR3 runs 16 residues. From germline, CDR1 is SGHRS and CDR2 YFSETQ. The DNA of the CDR3 is TGCGCCAGCACCCTTAACCCAGGAGGGTCCACCGGGGAGCTGTTTTTT. Translating gives CASTLNPGGSTGELFF.

This clone is classed as medium-sized (0.01 to 0.1%). The chain is built from TRBV20-1 and TRBJ1-3; D not resolved. There are 11 residues in the CDR3. Germline-derived CDR1 and CDR2 are DFQATT and SNEGSKA (reference sequence). V lost 5 bases and J 0 bases, leaving 2 bases between the germline ends. The CDR3 loop reads CSAASGNTIYF. CDR3 bases: TGCAGTGCTGCCTCTGGAAACACCATATATTTT.

The rearrangement joins TRBV6-2 or TRBV6-3 to TRBJ2-3; 8 bases are shared with TRBD2. With V trimmed by 7 bases and J by 4 bases, 4 bases remained unmatched. CDR3 length equals 13 residues. CDR1 is MNHEY, CDR2 SVGEGT, per germline. CDR3 nucleotides: TGTGCCAGCACTATTAGCGGGGCAGATACGCAGTATTTT. It yields the protein CASTISGADTQYF.

This clone was seen ten or more times. This could be a read error, since a much larger clone is one nucleotide away. Other DNA sequences in this sample translate to the same CDR3. The genes are TRBV9 and TRBJ2-7; D is unclear. This CDR3 contains 14 residues. Trimming pared 3 bases from V and 10 bases from J, leaving 20 bases between. Germline V lookup: CDR1 SGDLS, CDR2 YYNGEE. CDR3 coding DNA: TGTGCCAGCAGCGCAGGCGACCTCGGTGGCGAACAGTACTTC. Its protein product is CASSAGDLGGEQYF.

This clone was observed a few times. The chain couples TRBV6-6 to TRBJ2-3; the D is unclear. Germline V gene data show CDR1 as MNHNY and CDR2 as SVGAGI (reference sequence). CDR3 length: 13 amino acids. V dropped 2 bases and J dropped 2 bases, with 5 bases sitting between them. The CDR3 sequence is CASSYAATDTQYF. The CDR3 coding sequence is TGTGCCAGCAGTTACGCGGCCACAGATACGCAGTATTTT.

The chain is built from TRBV20-1 and TRBJ2-7, with D possibly being TRBD1 (5 bases). CDR1 and CDR2 from the germline V gene are DFQATT and SNEGSKA (reference sequence). V was clipped by 5 bases and J by 1 base, with 15 bases between them. The CDR3 contains 14 residues. CDR3 sequence: CSAEARDRSYEQYF. For the CDR3, the DNA is TGCAGTGCTGAGGCCAGGGATCGTTCCTACGAGCAGTACTTC.

The sample holds a few counts of this clone. The conserved closing phenylalanine or tryptophan is absent in this CDR3, likely reflecting a read error. The DNA is left out, because the CDR3 cannot be placed on it with certainty; the CDR3 is given as TCRdb lists it. The gene calls are TRBV7-9 and TRBJ2-6; TRBD2 was called by the table and not checked on the DNA. A total of 9 residues make up the CDR3, ends included. Germline CDR1 reads SEHNR; CDR2 reads FQNEAQ (reference sequence). The CDR3 loop is CASSLGTSG.